This entry lists 23 T cell receptor beta chains sequenced from one sample in a study of blood T cells in healthy people across ages. PCR was performed a second time for about 7 to 12 cycles using a sample-barcoded 5' primer and a J-beta primer mix. TCRdb re-called the 5' RACE reads through MiXCR, storing one row per CDR3 protein. The sample consists of over 1,500,000 distinct CDR3 sequences, roughly 52% of them appearing once. The sample was blood. These receptor sequences come from a woman in her thirties or forties in good health.

The chain carries TRBV3-1 and TRBJ2-5; D gene unclear. CDR1 LGHDT and CDR2 YNNKEL come from the germline V gene (reference sequence). The CDR3 loop spans 12 amino acids. The V and J ends lost 0 bases and 13 bases respectively, with 12 bases between them. CDR3 amino acids: CASSQEDLRPYF. CDR3 DNA: TGTGCCAGCAGCCAAGAAGACCTACGGCCGTACTTC.

This clonotype was recorded at least ten times. J is TRBJ2-4 and V is TRBV4-2, with 8 bases identical to TRBD2. V was pared by 0 bases and J by 1 base, with 11 bases of the junction left unmatched. The CDR3 contains 19 residues. Germline lookup yields CDR1 LGHNA and CDR2 YNFKEQ. CDR3: CASSQEAGARVVAKNIQYF. The CDR3, as DNA: TGTGCCAGCAGCCAAGAAGCGGGGGCCCGGGTAGTGGCCAAAAACATTCAGTACTTC.

Here the CDR3 reads CASSAQLGTEQFF. The CDR3 DNA reads TGTGCCAGCAGCGCCCAGTTAGGGACTGAGCAGTTCTTC. The genes are TRBV7-2 and TRBJ2-1, with D perhaps TRBD1 or TRBD2 (5 bases each). V was pared by 5 bases and J by 9 bases, with 14 bases between. This CDR3 is 13 amino acids long. Per germline, CDR1 SGHTA and CDR2 FQGNSA.

A few counts support this clonotype. V usage is TRBV6-2 or TRBV6-3 and J usage is TRBJ2-3, with 10 positions matching TRBD1. This CDR3 is 15 amino acids long. The V gene end was trimmed by 6 bases and the J gene end by 4 bases; junction bases not matched to a gene: 7. The germline gives CDR1 MNHEY, CDR2 SVGEGT. The CDR3 nucleotides are TGTGCCAGCAGATCCTCCGGGACAGGGGCAGATACGCAGTATTTT. It encodes CASRSSGTGADTQYF.

The chain recombines TRBV2 with TRBJ2-1; D is uncertain. This CDR3 is built from 17 residues. V was shortened by 1 base and J by 4 bases, with 17 bases between the two germline ends. Germline CDR1 and CDR2: SNHLY and FYNNEI. CDR3 region: CASSEDTLVGLYNEQFF. CDR3 nucleotides: TGTGCCAGCAGTGAAGACACCCTCGTGGGCCTTTACAATGAGCAGTTCTTC.

The chain employs TRBV5-1 and TRBJ2-3; D gene unclear. CDR3 length: 14 amino acids. Germline assignment: CDR1 SGHRS and CDR2 YFSETQ. The V end lost 4 bases, the J end lost 2 bases, and 11 bases lay between the germline ends. CDR3 loop: CASSLTLITDTQYF. In DNA form, the CDR3 reads TGCGCCAGCAGCCTGACCCTGATCACAGATACGCAGTATTTT.

This clonotype was observed a handful of times. The V gene is TRBV12-3 or TRBV12-4, the J gene TRBJ2-7; a possible D gene is TRBD2 (6 bases). V was pared by 5 bases and J by 1 base, with 15 bases between. The CDR3 is 15 residues long. Written as DNA, the CDR3 is TGTGCCAGCAGTCCTTTCAGCGGGCGGTCCTACGAGCAGTACTTC. It yields the protein CASSPFSGRSYEQYF.

The rearrangement joins TRBV6-2 or TRBV6-3 to TRBJ1-2; 10 positions match TRBD1. CDR1 and CDR2 (germline): MNHEY, SVGEGT. The CDR3 extends over 14 amino acids. The V segment lost 10 bases and the J segment 4 bases; nucleotides outside the gene matches: 9. The DNA for the CDR3 is TGTGCCATCCACCTGGGACAGGGGATCTATGGCTACACCTTC. Encoded protein: CAIHLGQGIYGYTF.

The sample holds a few counts of this clonotype. This chain uses TRBV5-5 with TRBJ2-5; TRBD1 matches at 10 bases. Germline lookup yields CDR1 SGHKS and CDR2 YYEKEE (reference sequence). The V gene end was trimmed by 5 bases and the J gene end by 1 base; junction bases not matched to a gene: 14. This CDR3 has 18 amino acids. The CDR3 sequence: CASRVRDRGRAGQETQYF. The CDR3 region has the DNA TGTGCCAGCAGAGTCCGGGACAGGGGTCGAGCCGGCCAAGAGACCCAGTACTTC.

V gene TRBV13 combines with J gene TRBJ2-3; the D gene could be TRBD1 or TRBD2 (5 bases each). The length of the CDR3 is 14 residues. Trimming removed 7 bases from V and 6 bases from J, with 17 bases in between. From germline, CDR1 is PRHDT and CDR2 FYEKMQ (reference sequence). In DNA, the CDR3 is TGTGCCAGCACCCCGGGACGGAACTTTGATACGCAGTATTTT. Translated, it gives CASTPGRNFDTQYF.

This chain joins TRBV12-3 or TRBV12-4 and TRBJ2-3, with a possible D match to TRBD1 (5 bases). This CDR3 is 15 amino acids long. Trimming left V 3 bases short and J 0 bases short, with 10 bases between. CDR3: CASSLDISSTDTQYF. The CDR3 bases are TGTGCCAGCAGTTTGGACATCTCTAGCACAGATACGCAGTATTTT.

The V gene is TRBV20-1, the J gene TRBJ2-5; no definite D call. V was trimmed by 3 bases and J by 4 bases, leaving 9 bases between them. Germline V gene sequence: CDR1 DFQATT, CDR2 SNEGSKA (reference sequence). CDR3 length: 12 residues. CDR3 in DNA: TGCAGTGCTAGGTTTATTCGAGAGACCCAGTACTTC. Protein: CSARFIRETQYF.

V is TRBV7-2 and J is TRBJ2-5, with 11 bases matching TRBD2. In germline, CDR1 is SGHTA, CDR2 FQGNSA. J gave up 11 bases and V 1 base, and 12 bases lay outside the gene matches. The CDR3 runs to 16 residues. The CDR3 reads CASSLVWTSGPNEQYF. The CDR3, as DNA: TGTGCCAGCAGCTTAGTTTGGACTAGCGGGCCCAATGAGCAGTACTTC.

A few counts support this clonotype. This sequence joins TRBV12-3 or TRBV12-4 and TRBJ1-6, with a tentative D call TRBD1 (5 bases). With 5 bases removed from V and 8 bases from J, the gap between germline ends came to 16 bases. The CDR3 totals 15 residues. This CDR3 reads CASSARDGEYSPLHF. DNA for the CDR3: TGTGCCAGCAGTGCGCGGGACGGAGAGTATTCACCCCTCCACTTT.

The table lists this clonotype with a few counts. V usage is TRBV7-2 and J usage is TRBJ2-5; D is ambiguous. The CDR3 runs to 14 residues. Germline values: CDR1 SGHTA, CDR2 FQGNSA. Trimming took off 2 bases at V and 2 bases at J, with 9 bases between the two ends. The CDR3 loop reads CASSLSASQETQYF. The DNA for the CDR3 is TGTGCCAGCAGCTTATCTGCGTCTCAAGAGACCCAGTACTTC.

V is TRBV28 and J is TRBJ2-5, with D uncertain. V lost 5 bases and J lost 4, with 17 bases in between. This CDR3 has 15 amino acids. The germline V gene has CDR1 MDHEN and CDR2 SYDVKM. CDR3 residues: CASSLYNRRRETQYF. Written as DNA, the CDR3 is TGTGCCAGCAGTCTATACAATAGGAGACGAGAGACCCAGTACTTC.

The rearrangement links TRBV6-6 to TRBJ1-6; D unclear. CDR1 and CDR2 (germline): MNHNY, SVGAGI (reference sequence). V was trimmed by 3 bases and J by 6 bases, leaving 9 bases between them. This CDR3 has 14 residues. CDR3 loop: CASSYHPGNSPLHF. The CDR3 DNA is TGTGCCAGCAGTTATCACCCTGGTAATTCACCCCTCCACTTT.

This clonotype has a handful of counts. The rearrangement links TRBV5-1 to TRBJ2-1; 7 nucleotides align to TRBD2. Germline CDR1 SGHRS, CDR2 YFSETQ. V gave up 3 bases and J gave up 13 bases; unmatched junction bases: 7. The CDR3 is 12 residues long. This CDR3 is CASSSEAGPQFF. As DNA, the CDR3 is TGCGCCAGCAGCTCCGAAGCGGGGCCTCAGTTCTTC.

This clonotype was recorded once. This rearrangement joins TRBV12-3 or TRBV12-4 to TRBJ1-5; TRBD1 might be the D (6 bases). The CDR3 totals 15 residues. Trimming removed 4 bases at V and 4 bases at J, with 14 bases between. The chain's CDR3 is CASSSSRGSNQPQHF. The CDR3 DNA follows: TGTGCCAGCAGTTCCAGCAGGGGTAGTAATCAGCCCCAGCATTTT.

This clonotype was counted a few times. The V gene is TRBV11-2, the J gene TRBJ2-6; 8 bases fit TRBD1. CDR3 length equals 17 residues. CDR1 is SGHAT and CDR2 is FQNNGV in the germline V gene. The trim removed 5 bases at V and 0 bases at J, leaving 6 bases unmatched. The DNA for the CDR3 is TGTGCCAGCAGCACCCGGACAGGGAGCTCTGGGGCCAACGTCCTGACTTTC. This translates into CASSTRTGSSGANVLTF.

The rearrangement joins TRBV7-2 to TRBJ2-7; perhaps TRBD1 as D (6 bases). Germline V CDR1 and CDR2: SGHTA, FQGNSA. With 10 bases removed from V and 0 bases from J, the gap between germline ends came to 13 bases. The CDR3 is 13 residues long. Here the CDR3 reads CAIITGSSYEQYF. The CDR3 coding sequence is TGTGCCATCATCACAGGGAGCTCCTACGAGCAGTACTTC.

This clonotype was counted a few times. The CDR3 is CASSQRRRTDTQYF. CDR3 DNA: TGTGCCAGCAGCCAACGGCGGAGGACAGATACGCAGTATTTT. The chain links TRBV7-3 to TRBJ2-3; possibly TRBD2 for D (5 bases). CDR1 is SGHTA and CDR2 is FQGTGA in the germline V gene. The CDR3 sequence is 14 residues long. V was pared by 5 bases and J by 3 bases, with 12 bases between.

There are a few counts of this clonotype. V gene TRBV4-3 combines with J gene TRBJ2-5; D gene uncertain. Trimming shortened V by 1 base and J by 4 bases, and 10 bases separated the two germline ends. The CDR3 has 14 residues. Germline V gene sequence: CDR1 LGHNA, CDR2 YSLEER. CDR3 coding DNA: TGCGCCAGCAGCCAAGCGGCAGTAGGAGAGACCCAGTACTTC. Protein: CASSQAAVGETQYF.